This TCR beta chain was recovered during a study of cytomegalovirus exposure and HLA in healthy donors. This PCR relied on a set of 60 Vbeta primers and 13 Jbeta primers. Only in-frame clones appear in the TCRdb table, and some are missing; sequencing was by immunoSEQ multiplex PCR. This sample has around 86,000 clones; approximately 7.7% occur once, and the top ten carry about 2.3%. Looked up from germline, CDR1 is MNHEY and CDR2 is SMNVEV (reference sequence). Losses at the gene ends were 5 bases for V and 1 base for J; bases not matched to a gene: 10. CDR3 length: 16 residues. The rearrangement uses TRBV27 and TRBJ1-1; TRBD1 aligns across 7 bases. This TCR came from a man aged 50-60 years in good health and CMV-seronegative. The source material was PBMCs. CDR3 residues: CASSPRTGRGNTEAFF. CDR3 coding DNA: TGTGCCAGCAGTCCTAGGACAGGAAGAGGGAACACTGAAGCTTTCTTT.